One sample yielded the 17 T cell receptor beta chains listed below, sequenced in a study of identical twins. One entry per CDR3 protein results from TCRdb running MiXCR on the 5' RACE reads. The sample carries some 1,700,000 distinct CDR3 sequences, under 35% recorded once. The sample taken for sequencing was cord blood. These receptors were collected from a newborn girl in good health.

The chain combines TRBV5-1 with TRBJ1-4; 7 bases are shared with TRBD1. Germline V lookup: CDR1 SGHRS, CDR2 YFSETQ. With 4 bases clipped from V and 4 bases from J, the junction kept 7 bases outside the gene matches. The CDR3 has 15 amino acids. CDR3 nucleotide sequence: TGCGCCAGCAGCCACCGGGACAGCAATAATGAAAAACTGTTTTTT. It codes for CASSHRDSNNEKLFF.

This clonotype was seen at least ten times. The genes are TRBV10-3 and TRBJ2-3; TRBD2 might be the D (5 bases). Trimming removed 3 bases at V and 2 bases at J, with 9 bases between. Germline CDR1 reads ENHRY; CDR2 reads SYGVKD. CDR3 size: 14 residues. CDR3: CAISDSGSTDTQYF. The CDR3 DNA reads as TGTGCCATCAGTGATTCGGGGTCCACAGATACGCAGTATTTT.

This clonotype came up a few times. The CDR3 region has the DNA TGCGCCAGCAGGTTTAGCGGGAGGGCCCCCCAAGAGACCCAGTACTTC. As protein: CASRFSGRAPQETQYF. V gene TRBV5-1 combines with J gene TRBJ2-5, with 11 bases that match TRBD2. The CDR3 spans 16 residues. The J segment lost 1 base and the V segment lost 5 bases, leaving 7 bases of the junction unmatched. Germline loops: CDR1 SGHRS, CDR2 YFSETQ. The full variable domain, completed using reference TRBV5-1 and TRBJ2-5, is KAGVTQTPRYLIKTRGQQVTLSCSPISGHRSVSWYQQTPGQGLQFLFEYFSETQRNKGNFPGRFSGRQFSNSRSEMNVSTLELGDSALYLCASRFSGRAPQETQYFGPGTRLLVL.

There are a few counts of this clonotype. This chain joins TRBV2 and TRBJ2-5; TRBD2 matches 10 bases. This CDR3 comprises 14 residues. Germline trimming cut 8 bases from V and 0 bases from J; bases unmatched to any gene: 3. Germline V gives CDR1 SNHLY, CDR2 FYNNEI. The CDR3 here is CASVSGGYQETQYF. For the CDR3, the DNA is TGTGCCAGCGTTAGCGGGGGGTACCAAGAGACCCAGTACTTC.

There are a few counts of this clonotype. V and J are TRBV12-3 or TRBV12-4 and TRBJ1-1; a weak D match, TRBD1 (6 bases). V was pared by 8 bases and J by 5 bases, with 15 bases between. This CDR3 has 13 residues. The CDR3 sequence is CASGGARRTEAFF. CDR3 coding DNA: TGTGCCAGCGGGGGGGCCAGACGGACTGAAGCTTTCTTT.

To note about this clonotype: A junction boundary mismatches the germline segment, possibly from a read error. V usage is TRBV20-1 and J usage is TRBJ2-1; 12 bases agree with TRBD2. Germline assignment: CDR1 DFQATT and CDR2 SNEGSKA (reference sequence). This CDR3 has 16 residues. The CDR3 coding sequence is TGCGGTGCAACCGGGACTAGCGGGTTCTCCTACAATGAGCAGTTCTTC. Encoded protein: CGATGTSGFSYNEQFF.

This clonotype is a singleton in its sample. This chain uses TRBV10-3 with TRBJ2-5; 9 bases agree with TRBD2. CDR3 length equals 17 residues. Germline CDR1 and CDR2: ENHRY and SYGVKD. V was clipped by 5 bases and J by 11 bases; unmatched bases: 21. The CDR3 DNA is TGTGCCATCAGTCCGCGAACTAGCGGGCGACTAATAAATGAGCAGTACTTC. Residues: CAISPRTSGRLINEQYF.

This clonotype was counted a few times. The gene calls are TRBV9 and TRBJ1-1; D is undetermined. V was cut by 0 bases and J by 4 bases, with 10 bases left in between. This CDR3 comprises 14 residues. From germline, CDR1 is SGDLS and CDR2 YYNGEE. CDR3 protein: CASSVAGGSTEAFF. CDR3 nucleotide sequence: TGTGCCAGCAGCGTAGCGGGAGGGAGCACTGAAGCTTTCTTT.

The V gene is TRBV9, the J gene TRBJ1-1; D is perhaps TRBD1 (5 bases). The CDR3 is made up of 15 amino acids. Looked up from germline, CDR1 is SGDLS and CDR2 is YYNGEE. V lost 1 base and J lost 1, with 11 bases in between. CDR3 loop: CASSVLGLSNTEAFF. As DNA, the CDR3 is TGTGCCAGCAGCGTACTGGGACTGTCGAACACTGAAGCTTTCTTT.

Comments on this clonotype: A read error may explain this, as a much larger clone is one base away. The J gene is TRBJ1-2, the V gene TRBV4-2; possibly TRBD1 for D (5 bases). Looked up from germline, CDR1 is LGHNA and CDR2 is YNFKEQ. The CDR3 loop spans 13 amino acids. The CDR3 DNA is TGTGCCGGCAGCCAAGAAATCAGGGATGGCTACACCTTC. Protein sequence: CAGSQEIRDGYTF.

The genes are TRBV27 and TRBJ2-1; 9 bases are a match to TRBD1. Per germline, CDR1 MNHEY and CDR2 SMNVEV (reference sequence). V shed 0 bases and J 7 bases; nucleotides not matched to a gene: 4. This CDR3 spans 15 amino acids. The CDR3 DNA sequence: TGTGCCAGCAGTTTATCATCCGGGACAGGGAATGAGCAGTTCTTC. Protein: CASSLSSGTGNEQFF.

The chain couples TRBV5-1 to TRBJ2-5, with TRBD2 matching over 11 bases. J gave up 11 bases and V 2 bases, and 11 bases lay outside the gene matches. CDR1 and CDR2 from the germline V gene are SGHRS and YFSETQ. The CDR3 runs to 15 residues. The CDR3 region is CASSFLAGGPDEQYF. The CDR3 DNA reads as TGCGCCAGCAGCTTCTTAGCGGGGGGGCCGGATGAGCAGTACTTC.

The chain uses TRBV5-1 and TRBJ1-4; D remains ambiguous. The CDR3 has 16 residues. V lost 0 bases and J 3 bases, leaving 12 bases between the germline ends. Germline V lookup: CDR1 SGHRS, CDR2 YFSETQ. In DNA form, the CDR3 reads TGCGCCAGCAGCTTGGTTGTGGGTACAGCTAATGAAAAACTGTTTTTT. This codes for CASSLVVGTANEKLFF.

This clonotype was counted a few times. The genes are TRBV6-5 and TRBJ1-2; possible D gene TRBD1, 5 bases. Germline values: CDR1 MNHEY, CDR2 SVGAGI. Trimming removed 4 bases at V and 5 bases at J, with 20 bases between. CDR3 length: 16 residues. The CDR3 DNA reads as TGTGCCAGCAGTTCAACCAGGGAAGGGATAGGGTATGGCTACACCTTC. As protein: CASSSTREGIGYGYTF.

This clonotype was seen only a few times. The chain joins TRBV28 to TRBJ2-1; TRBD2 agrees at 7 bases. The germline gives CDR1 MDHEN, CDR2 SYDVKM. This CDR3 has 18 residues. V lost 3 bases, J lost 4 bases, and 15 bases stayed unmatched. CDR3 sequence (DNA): TGTGCCAGCAGTTTGGAGGGGATAGCGGGCCCAGGGTACAATGAGCAGTTCTTC. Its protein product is CASSLEGIAGPGYNEQFF.

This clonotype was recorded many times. CDR3 amino acids: CASSFGTGGYTF. The CDR3, as DNA: TGTGCCAGCAGTTTCGGGACAGGCGGCTACACCTTC. The chain carries TRBV12-3 or TRBV12-4 and TRBJ1-2; 8 bases are a match to TRBD1. The J segment lost 8 bases and the V segment lost 3 bases, leaving 2 bases of the junction unmatched. CDR3 length: 12 residues.

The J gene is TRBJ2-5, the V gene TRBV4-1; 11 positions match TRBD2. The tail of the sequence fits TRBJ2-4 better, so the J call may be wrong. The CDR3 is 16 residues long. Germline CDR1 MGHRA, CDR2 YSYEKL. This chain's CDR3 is CASSSPTSGATNIQYF. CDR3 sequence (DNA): TGCGCCAGCAGCTCCCCGACTAGCGGGGCTACAAACATTCAGTACTTC.